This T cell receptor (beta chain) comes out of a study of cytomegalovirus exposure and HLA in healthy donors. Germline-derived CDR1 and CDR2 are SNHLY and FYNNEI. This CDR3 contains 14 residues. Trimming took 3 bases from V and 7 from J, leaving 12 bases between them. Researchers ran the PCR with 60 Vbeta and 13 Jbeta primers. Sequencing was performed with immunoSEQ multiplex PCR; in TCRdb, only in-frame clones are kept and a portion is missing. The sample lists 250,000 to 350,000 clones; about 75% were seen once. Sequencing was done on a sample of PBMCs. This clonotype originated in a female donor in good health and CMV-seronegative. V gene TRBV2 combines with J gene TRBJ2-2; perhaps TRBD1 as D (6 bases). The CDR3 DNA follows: TGTGCCAGCAGTGAGTTCCTACAGGGCGGGGAGCTGTTTTTT. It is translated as CASSEFLQGGELFF.